A single sample is the source of the 18 T cell receptor beta chains below, sequenced in a study of beta chain features in type 1 diabetes. cDNA synthesis used the whole RNA isolate, giving expressed TCRB sequences. Only in-frame clones appear in the TCRdb table, and some are missing; sequencing was by immunoSEQ multiplex PCR. The repertoire consists of 900,000 or so clones, with roughly 16% occurring once and the leading ten covering about 0.025%. What was sequenced was naive CD4+ T cells from blood. Receptors originate from a woman aged 18-29 years in good health.

This clone occurred a few times. This rearrangement joins TRBV5-6 to TRBJ2-1, with TRBD2 identical over 12 bases. J was trimmed by 0 bases and V by 5 bases; bases with no gene match: 9. Germline CDR1 reads SGHDT; CDR2 reads YYEEEE. The CDR3 runs 18 residues. The CDR3 spells CASRPTLAGGSSYNEQFF. The CDR3 DNA sequence: TGTGCCAGCAGACCGACCCTAGCGGGGGGGAGCTCCTACAATGAGCAGTTCTTC.

The chain couples TRBV5-6 to TRBJ1-5, with D possibly being TRBD1 (5 bases). The germline CDR1 and CDR2 sequences are SGHDT and YYEEEE. This CDR3 is 19 amino acids long. V was shortened by 1 base and J by 6 bases, with 26 bases between the two germline ends. CDR3 sequence reads: CASSLSGSPGSFFRQPQHF. In DNA form, the CDR3 reads TGTGCCAGCAGCTTGTCAGGGAGTCCGGGCTCGTTTTTTCGTCAGCCCCAGCATTTT. The full variable domain, completed using reference TRBV5-6 and TRBJ1-5, is DAGVTQSPTHLIKTRGQQVTLRCSPKSGHDTVSWYQQALGQGPQFIFQYYEEEERQRGNFPDRFSGHQFPNYSSELNVNALLLGDSALYLCASSLSGSPGSFFRQPQHFGDGTRLSIL.

This rearrangement joins TRBV7-9 to TRBJ2-7; 9 nucleotides align to TRBD2. The CDR3 totals 13 residues. Per the germline V gene, CDR1 is SEHNR and CDR2 is FQNEAQ (reference sequence). The trim removed 5 bases at V and 6 bases at J, leaving 5 bases unmatched. The CDR3 nucleotides read TGTGCCAGCAGCCTGGGGCGGGAGGGCGAGCAGTACTTC. Translation: CASSLGREGEQYF.

This clone was seen a handful of times. The rearrangement links TRBV18 to TRBJ1-2; TRBD1 might be the D (5 bases). V was shortened by 2 bases and J by 4 bases, with 8 bases between the two germline ends. Germline CDR1 and CDR2: KGHSH and LQKENI. The CDR3 runs to 13 residues. The DNA for the CDR3 is TGTGCCAGCTCACCAGACAGCCCCTATGGCTACACCTTC. It specifies CASSPDSPYGYTF.

This clone was counted between two and nine times. The chain is built from TRBV7-2 and TRBJ2-6, with D possibly being TRBD1 or TRBD2 (5 bases each). V was clipped by 1 base and J by 0 bases, with 13 bases between them. Germline V gene data show CDR1 as SGHTA and CDR2 as FQGNSA. The CDR3 is 18 amino acids. CDR3 in amino acids: CASSLVGTGSSGANVLTF. CDR3 sequence (DNA): TGTGCCAGCAGCTTAGTTGGGACGGGAAGCTCTGGGGCCAACGTCCTGACTTTC.

The sample holds a few counts of this clone. The chain uses TRBV4-2 and TRBJ2-5, with a tentative D call TRBD2 (5 bases). The CDR3 contains 13 residues. CDR1 is LGHNA, CDR2 YNFKEQ, per germline. Trimming stripped 3 bases from V and 5 bases from J, with 10 bases between. Here the CDR3 DNA reads TGTGCCAGCAGCCAGCCCCCGGGGGAGACCCAGTACTTC. It codes for CASSQPPGETQYF.

The chain uses TRBV7-2 and TRBJ1-2; D is undetermined. Germline loops: CDR1 SGHTA, CDR2 FQGNSA. This CDR3 is 11 amino acids long. V was cut by 7 bases and J by 4 bases, with 7 bases left in between. CDR3 region: CASTDTYGYTF. The CDR3 nucleotides read TGTGCCAGCACCGACACCTATGGCTACACCTTC. Full variable domain (outside the CDR3, taken from reference TRBV7-2 and TRBJ1-2): GAGVSQSPSNKVTEKGKDVELRCDPISGHTALYWYRQSLGQGLEFLIYFQGNSAPDKSGLPSDRFSAERTGGSVSTLTIQRTQQEDSAVYLCASTDTYGYTFGSGTRLTVV.

This chain uses TRBV5-1 with TRBJ2-2; 9 nucleotides match TRBD2. Per the germline V gene, CDR1 is SGHRS and CDR2 is YFSETQ. Unmatched junction bases numbered 10, after V lost 1 base and J lost 6 bases. The CDR3 runs 17 residues. The CDR3 here is CASSLLASGDWPGELFF. DNA for the CDR3: TGCGCCAGCAGCTTGTTAGCTAGCGGGGACTGGCCCGGGGAGCTGTTTTTT.

On this clone itself: Other DNA sequences in this specimen translate into the identical CDR3. V usage is TRBV18 and J usage is TRBJ2-5; D is uncertain. The CDR3 contains 10 residues. Per the germline V gene, CDR1 is KGHSH and CDR2 is LQKENI. Trimming removed 5 bases from V and 4 bases from J, with 2 bases in between. The CDR3 region is CASSGETQYF. DNA of the CDR3: TGTGCCAGCTCAGGAGAGACCCAGTACTTC. Filled out from reference TRBV18 and TRBJ2-5, the complete variable domain reads NAGVMQNPRHLVRRRGQEARLRCSPMKGHSHVYWYRQLPEEGLKFMVYLQKENIIDESGMPKERFSAEFPKEGPSILRIQQVVRGDSAAYFCASSGETQYFGPGTRLLVL.

The chain uses TRBV4-1 and TRBJ1-2, with D perhaps TRBD1 (6 bases). The CDR3 consists of 15 residues. Germline V gene sequence: CDR1 MGHRA, CDR2 YSYEKL. V lost 1 base, J lost 7 bases, and 16 bases lay in between. The CDR3 nucleotides read TGCGCCAGCAGCCAAGTAGGGACAAAAAGGTCTGGCTACACCTTC. This sequence encodes CASSQVGTKRSGYTF.

This clone has a handful of counts. V is TRBV7-2 and J is TRBJ2-1; D is perhaps TRBD1 (5 bases). Germline CDR1 SGHTA, CDR2 FQGNSA. Trimming pared 5 bases from V and 7 bases from J, leaving 21 bases between. This CDR3 region has 16 residues. CDR3 loop: CASSQNGAPSGNEQFF. CDR3 in DNA: TGTGCCAGCAGCCAAAATGGGGCCCCCTCCGGGAATGAGCAGTTCTTC.

The CDR3 DNA sequence: TGTGCCAGCAGTGAGGGACAGGGACGAGGAGAGACCCAGTACTTC. This sequence encodes CASSEGQGRGETQYF. The chain is built from TRBV13 and TRBJ2-5; 9 positions match TRBD1. V lost 6 bases and J lost 4; bases outside the gene matches: 9. The germline V gene has CDR1 PRHDT and CDR2 FYEKMQ (reference sequence). CDR3 size: 15 residues. The complete variable domain, with remaining parts taken from reference TRBV13 and TRBJ2-5, reads AAGVIQSPRHLIKEKRETATLKCYPIPRHDTVYWYQQGPGQDPQFLISFYEKMQSDKGSIPDRFSAQQFSDYHSELNMSSLELGDSALYFCASSEGQGRGETQYFGPGTRLLVL.

On this clone itself: This CDR3 is also generated by other DNA sequences in the sample. The rearrangement uses TRBV7-2 and TRBJ2-5; maybe TRBD1 (5 bases). The CDR3 length is 14 residues. The germline gives CDR1 SGHTA, CDR2 FQGNSA. V lost 1 base and J lost 2, with 8 bases in between. The CDR3 protein is CASSLDSGQETQYF. Written as DNA, the CDR3 is TGTGCCAGCAGCTTAGATTCAGGGCAAGAGACCCAGTACTTC. Drawing the rest from reference TRBV7-2 and TRBJ2-5, the complete variable domain is GAGVSQSPSNKVTEKGKDVELRCDPISGHTALYWYRQSLGQGLEFLIYFQGNSAPDKSGLPSDRFSAERTGGSVSTLTIQRTQQEDSAVYLCASSLDSGQETQYFGPGTRLLVL.

The chain uses TRBV9 and TRBJ2-1, with D possibly TRBD2 on 6 matching bases. The V end was cut by 6 bases, the J end by 9 bases, with 13 bases between. The CDR3 extends over 12 amino acids. Germline values: CDR1 SGDLS, CDR2 YYNGEE. CDR3 protein: CASNELAGEQFF. CDR3 DNA sequence: TGTGCCAGCAACGAACTAGCTGGTGAGCAGTTCTTC.

This clone was picked up a small number of times. This sequence joins TRBV6-6 and TRBJ1-4; D possibly corresponds to TRBD1 (5 bases). This CDR3 is 14 amino acids long. V gave up 2 bases and J gave up 4 bases, with 8 bases separating them. Germline CDR1 reads MNHNY; CDR2 reads SVGAGI (reference sequence). The CDR3 bases are TGTGCCAGCAGTTACGGGACGCTTAATGAAAAACTGTTTTTT. Translated: CASSYGTLNEKLFF.

The chain is built from TRBV7-9 and TRBJ1-2; TRBD1 matches 8 bases. Trimming at V came to 4 bases and at J to 7 bases, leaving 11 bases not matched to a gene. Germline CDR1 SEHNR, CDR2 FQNEAQ (reference sequence). The CDR3 extends over 15 amino acids. DNA for the CDR3: TGTGCCAGCAGCTACGCCACAGGGGGAAGCGGTGGCTACACCTTC. Amino acid sequence: CASSYATGGSGGYTF. Full variable domain (rest looked up from reference TRBV7-9 and TRBJ1-2): DTGVSQNPRHKITKRGQNVTFRCDPISEHNRLYWYRQTLGQGPEFLTYFQNEAQLEKSRLLSDRFSAERPKGSFSTLEIQRTEQGDSAMYLCASSYATGGSGGYTFGSGTRLTVV.

V is TRBV4-3 and J is TRBJ1-1; D is possibly TRBD1 (5 bases). V dropped 0 bases and J dropped 4 bases, with 15 bases sitting between them. Germline values: CDR1 LGHNA, CDR2 YSLEER. The CDR3 is 16 amino acids. For the CDR3, the DNA is TGCGCCAGCAGCCAAGATAATAAGCGTGGGGGCACTGAAGCTTTCTTT. Translating gives CASSQDNKRGGTEAFF.

This clone has more than one count but fewer than ten. CDR3 sequence reads: CASSNGAADTQYF. The CDR3 region has the DNA TGTGCCAGCAGTAATGGCGCGGCAGATACGCAGTATTTT. The chain is built from TRBV14 and TRBJ2-3; no reliable D call. V lost 6 bases to trimming and J lost 4 bases, with 11 bases between them. The CDR3 has 13 amino acids. Germline V gene data show CDR1 as SGHDN and CDR2 as FVKESK.